This TCR beta chain was obtained from a study of technical replicates of blood from several donors. Germline assignment: CDR1 SGHNT and CDR2 YENEEA. This CDR3 has 16 residues. J gave up 5 bases and V 5 bases, and 9 bases lay outside the gene matches. Using immunoSEQ multiplex PCR, the repertoire was profiled, and TCRdb retains in-frame clones only, with some absent. This repertoire shows around 79,000 clones, roughly nine tenths found once; its top ten account for around 0.24%. This clonotype was obtained from a human donor in good health. The chain combines TRBV11-3 with TRBJ1-5; TRBD1 matches at 10 bases. The sequenced sample was T cells isolated from PBMCs. The CDR3 coding sequence is TGTGCCAGCAGCCCACGGGACAGGGGATGTTATCAGCCCCAGCATTTT. Protein sequence: CASSPRDRGCYQPQHF.